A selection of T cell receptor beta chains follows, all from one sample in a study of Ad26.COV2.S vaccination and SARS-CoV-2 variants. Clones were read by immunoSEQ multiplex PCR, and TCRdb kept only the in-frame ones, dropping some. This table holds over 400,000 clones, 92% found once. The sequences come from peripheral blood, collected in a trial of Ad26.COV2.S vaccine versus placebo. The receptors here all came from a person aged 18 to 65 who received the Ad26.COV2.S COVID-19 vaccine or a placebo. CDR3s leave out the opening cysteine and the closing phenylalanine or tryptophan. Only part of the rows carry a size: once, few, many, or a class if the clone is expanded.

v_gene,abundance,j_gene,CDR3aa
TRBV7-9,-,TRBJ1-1,ASSPSNPGAF
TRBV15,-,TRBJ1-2,ATSRGDRARYGYT
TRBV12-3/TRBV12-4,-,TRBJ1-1,ASPLGTEAF
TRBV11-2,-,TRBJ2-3,ASSSGTPPY
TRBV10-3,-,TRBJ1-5,ATGTGHSNQPQH
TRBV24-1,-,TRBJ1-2,ATSDRTGGHGYT
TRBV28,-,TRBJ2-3,ATQFGRNTDTQY
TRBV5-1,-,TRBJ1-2,ASSSGTANYGYT
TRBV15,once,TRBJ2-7,ATSRVLGGTYEQY
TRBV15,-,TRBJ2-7,ATSRGPTVTYEQY
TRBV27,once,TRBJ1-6,ASREMGAFYNSPLH